A single sample gave rise to the 2 T cell receptor beta chains below, sequenced in a study of identical twins. TCRdb recomputed calls from the 5' RACE reads with MiXCR, one row per CDR3 protein. This table holds just over 500,000 distinct CDR3 sequences, approximately 22% found once. The data also belong to a second study, concerning T cells expressing NK-cell markers.

The material sequenced was CD4+ T cells sorted from blood. The source is a young woman in good health.

The table lists this clonotype with a few counts. The chain is built from TRBV12-3 or TRBV12-4 and TRBJ2-5, with D hard to call. The CDR3 extends over 14 amino acids. Trimming shortened V by 1 base and J by 2 bases, and 8 bases separated the two germline ends. Written as DNA, the CDR3 is TGTGCCAGCAGTTTAGGAATGGGGCAAGAGACCCAGTACTTC. Translation: CASSLGMGQETQYF.

The V gene is TRBV24-1, the J gene TRBJ2-1; 15 bases are a match to TRBD2. Germline V gives CDR1 KGHDR, CDR2 SFDVKD. This CDR3 spans 17 amino acids. Trimming cost V 6 bases and J 4 bases; bases outside gene matches: 6. The chain's CDR3 is CATSSGTSGGPYNEQFF. The CDR3 nucleotides are TGTGCCACCAGTTCCGGGACTAGCGGGGGGCCTTACAATGAGCAGTTCTTC.